This section outlines one TCR beta chain sequence together with its context. Germline V CDR1 and CDR2: SGHTS, YDEGEE. The CDR3 has 14 amino acids. Trimming stripped 0 bases from V and 3 bases from J, with 8 bases between. The sample originates from a study of T cell changes during pregnancy in multiple sclerosis. Generated by immunoSEQ multiplex PCR, the TCRdb table keeps only in-frame clones and is missing some. The sample shows just over 50,000 clones, about 92% of them seen only once. The chain couples TRBV5-8 to TRBJ2-3; TRBD2 is a possible D gene (5 bases). The source of this sequence is a female donor with multiple sclerosis, enrolled in a pregnancy study. Sequencing used CD4+ T cells from peripheral blood mononuclear cells, obtained after pregnancy. The DNA of the CDR3 is TGTGCCAGCAGCTTGGTCCTAGCTACAGATACGCAGTATTTT. It codes for CASSLVLATDTQYF.